This paragraph covers one T cell receptor (beta chain) sequence. Its matching antigen is unknown. Germline CDR1 is SGHAT and CDR2 is FQNNGV. The J segment lost 3 bases and the V segment lost 5 bases, leaving 9 bases of the junction unmatched. There are 15 residues in the CDR3. This sample is part of a study of cytomegalovirus exposure and HLA in healthy donors. Whole-study findings and limits: It was reported that the classifier diagnosed cytomegalovirus status with high specificity and sensitivity in both the original and validation cohorts. Because they were indistinguishable, some V segments, including TRBV6-2 and TRBV6-3, were excluded. The study flagged about 150 TCR beta chains as cytomegalovirus-associated.

The PCR used 60 Vbeta and 13 Jbeta primers. TCRdb keeps only in-frame clones here, not all; method: immunoSEQ multiplex PCR. The table lists more than 80,000 clones, 71% of them singletons, with roughly 3% in the top ten. The TCR was taken from a female donor in good health and CMV-seronegative. Sequencing was carried out using PBMCs. The chain carries TRBV11-2 and TRBJ2-7; TRBD2 agrees at 8 bases. This chain's CDR3 is CASSPQTGGIYEQYF. DNA for the CDR3: TGTGCCAGCAGCCCACAAACGGGGGGGATCTACGAGCAGTACTTC.